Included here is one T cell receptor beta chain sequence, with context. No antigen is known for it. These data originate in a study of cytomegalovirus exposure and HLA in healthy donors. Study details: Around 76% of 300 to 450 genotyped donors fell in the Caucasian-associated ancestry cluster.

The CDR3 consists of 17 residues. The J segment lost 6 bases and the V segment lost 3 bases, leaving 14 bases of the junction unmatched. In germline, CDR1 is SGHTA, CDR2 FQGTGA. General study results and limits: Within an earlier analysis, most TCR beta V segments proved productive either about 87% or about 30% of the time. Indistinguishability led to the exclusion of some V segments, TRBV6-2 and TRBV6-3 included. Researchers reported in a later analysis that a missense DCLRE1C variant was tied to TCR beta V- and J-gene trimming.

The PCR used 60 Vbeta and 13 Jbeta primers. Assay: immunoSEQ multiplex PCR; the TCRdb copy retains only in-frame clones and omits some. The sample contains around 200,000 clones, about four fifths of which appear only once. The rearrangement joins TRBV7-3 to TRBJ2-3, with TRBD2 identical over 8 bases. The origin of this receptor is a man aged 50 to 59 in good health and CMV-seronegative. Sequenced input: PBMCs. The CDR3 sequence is CASSLDRAGGVGDTQYF. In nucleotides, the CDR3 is TGTGCCAGCAGCTTGGACCGGGCGGGGGGTGTGGGGGATACGCAGTATTTT.